These 7 T cell receptor beta chains came from one sample sequenced in a study of OX40 agonist ivuxolimab in advanced cancers. The method was immunoSEQ multiplex PCR; TCRdb's version includes in-frame clones alone and lacks a portion of them. The sample shows roughly 80,000 clones, around 85% of them seen only once. The sample was CD4+ or CD8+ T cells sorted from blood, taken in a trial of the OX40 agonist ivuxolimab. The receptor set was obtained from an adult with an advanced solid tumor such as melanoma, head and neck, liver or kidney cancer.

The DNA for the CDR3 is TGTGCCAGCACTCCGGGGGGGGCTAATAATGAAAAACTGTTTTTT. Protein: CASTPGGANNEKLFF. The rearrangement uses TRBV7-2 and TRBJ1-4; D possibly corresponds to TRBD1 (6 bases). Germline V gene sequence: CDR1 SGHTA, CDR2 FQGNSA. This CDR3 is built from 15 residues. Trimming cost V 7 bases and J 4 bases, with 16 bases left between them. Filled out from reference TRBV7-2 and TRBJ1-4, the complete variable domain reads GAGVSQSPSNKVTEKGKDVELRCDPISGHTALYWYRQSLGQGLEFLIYFQGNSAPDKSGLPSDRFSAERTGGSVSTLTIQRTQQEDSAVYLCASTPGGANNEKLFFGSGTQLSVL.

V usage is TRBV10-3 and J usage is TRBJ1-3; D uncertain. V was trimmed by 0 bases and J by 2 bases, leaving 17 bases between them. The CDR3 is made up of 18 amino acids. Per germline, CDR1 ENHRY and CDR2 SYGVKD. CDR3 nucleotide sequence: TGTGCCATCAGTGAGTCGATAACACAGACTGTTCCTGGAAACACCATATATTTT. Amino acid sequence: CAISESITQTVPGNTIYF.

This chain connects TRBV11-2 to TRBJ2-3, with unresolved D. Trimming removed 0 bases from V and 4 bases from J, with 8 bases in between. There are 14 residues in the CDR3. Germline V lookup: CDR1 SGHAT, CDR2 FQNNGV. Here the CDR3 reads CASSLDQISDTQYF. The DNA of the CDR3 is TGTGCCAGCAGCTTAGACCAGATTTCAGATACGCAGTATTTT.

The chain recombines TRBV27 with TRBJ1-2; no clear D. V shed 5 bases and J shed 4 bases, with 14 bases lying between them. The CDR3 length is 14 residues. The germline gives CDR1 MNHEY, CDR2 SMNVEV (reference sequence). CDR3 nucleotides: TGTGCCAGCAGTCCCCAGGTTAAAGTCTATGGCTACACCTTC. This gives the protein CASSPQVKVYGYTF.

This sequence joins TRBV11-2 and TRBJ1-1; 8 positions agree with TRBD1. CDR1 and CDR2 from the germline V gene are SGHAT and FQNNGV. V gave up 6 bases and J gave up 5 bases; unmatched junction bases: 8. This CDR3 comprises 14 residues. The CDR3 nucleotides are TGTGCCAGCAGACGGACAGGGAGTAGGACTGAAGCTTTCTTT. Its protein product is CASRRTGSRTEAFF.

This chain joins TRBV9 and TRBJ1-1; D unclear. Deletions cut 3 bases from V and 3 bases from J, with 12 bases between. From germline, CDR1 is SGDLS and CDR2 YYNGEE. This CDR3 contains 14 residues. CDR3 sequence reads: CASSGGSGDTEAFF. The CDR3 DNA sequence: TGTGCCAGCAGCGGCGGCTCTGGTGACACTGAAGCTTTCTTT.

The chain recombines TRBV6-5 with TRBJ1-2, with a possible D match to TRBD1 (6 bases). Deletions cut 6 bases from V and 2 bases from J, with 16 bases between. CDR3 length: 15 residues. In germline, CDR1 is MNHEY, CDR2 SVGAGI. CDR3 sequence reads: CASRLTGIGNYGYTF. In nucleotides, the CDR3 is TGTGCCAGCAGACTTACAGGGATAGGAAACTATGGCTACACCTTC.